A selection of T cell receptor beta chains follows, all from one sample in a study of shared clonotypes between healthy human individuals. Sequencing was performed with immunoSEQ multiplex PCR; in TCRdb, only in-frame clones are kept and a portion is missing. Seen here are some 1,400,000 clones, roughly 96% observed once, and the top ten hold approximately 1.2%. The sequenced material came from naive CD4+ T cells sorted from blood. Receptors originate from a man aged 25-45 years in good health. Both conserved end residues are trimmed from each CDR3.

V	J	CDR3
TRBV5-1	TRBJ2-2	ASRGPNTGELF
TRBV5-1	TRBJ2-1	ASRTSGTSSYNEQF
TRBV21-1	TRBJ2-1	ASALPSEGGDNEQF
TRBV7-6	TRBJ2-7	ASSPRLAGQTYEQY
TRBV7-9	TRBJ2-1	ASSTTSGRGSSYNEQF
TRBV18	TRBJ2-7	ASSPRTSGSFYEQY
TRBV6-5	TRBJ2-7	ASMPAYSYEQY
TRBV6-1	TRBJ2-5	ASSPIQAGTQY
TRBV7-2	TRBJ2-7	ASSLAVAGGAYEQY
TRBV11-2	TRBJ2-7	ASSLDIVARGSYEQY
TRBV6-1	TRBJ1-2	ASREGPIRGYT
TRBV29-1	TRBJ2-5	SVDGTPNQETQY
TRBV18	TRBJ2-5	ASSQLGGGVQETQY
TRBV5-4	TRBJ2-3	AWTSGAVPDTQY
TRBV18	TRBJ2-7	ASSPRYEQY
TRBV15	TRBJ2-1	ATSRDFDRNEQF
TRBV5-4	TRBJ2-1	ASSLGGNLGDEQF
TRBV7-2	TRBJ2-3	ASSPYDLRVSTDTQY
TRBV21-1	TRBJ2-1	ASSSPGTSDYNEQF
TRBV5-7	TRBJ1-5	ASSARGQPQH
TRBV28	TRBJ1-5	ASSRDRSNQPQH
TRBV6-5	TRBJ2-2	ASSIRRARNGELF
TRBV6-6	TRBJ1-2	ASTQREGYGYT
TRBV6-1	TRBJ1-2	ASEGVPANYGYT
TRBV30	TRBJ1-3	AWTGDFRNTIY
TRBV7-2	TRBJ1-5	ASSFIRARYQPQH
TRBV5-1	TRBJ2-1	ASSWGLAGGGEQF
TRBV29-1	TRBJ2-6	SVSPGANVLT
TRBV19	TRBJ1-2	ASTPDRTSGYT
TRBV29-1	TRBJ2-1	SVDLNQLAGSRLFGSYNEQF
TRBV19	TRBJ1-5	ASSIGGTTTQPQH
TRBV7-8	TRBJ2-2	ASSLVRLAGVNTGELF
TRBV11-1	TRBJ1-2	ASSFGEGPNYGYT
TRBV5-1	TRBJ2-3	ASSFDLQFTDTQY
TRBV6-1	TRBJ1-1	ASSFRGRQAF
TRBV5-4	TRBJ2-6	ASSFPRVGTGANVLT
TRBV28	TRBJ2-3	ASSLPRFIPGLAGGGADTQY
TRBV14	TRBJ2-5	ASSQDLQGWETQY
TRBV5-4	TRBJ2-1	ASSFGLYNEQF
TRBV6-4	TRBJ2-5	ASSDSPGPAETQY
TRBV2	TRBJ2-1	ASRATAGYNEQF
TRBV6-1	TRBJ2-3	ASSGLTGGRTDTQY
TRBV10-1	TRBJ2-5	ASSYLGSQRQY
TRBV9	TRBJ2-2	ASGQREFIIGELF
TRBV10-3	TRBJ1-5	AISVGGDQPQH
TRBV10-3	TRBJ1-1	AISERDSKQAMNTEAF